The clone carrying this T cell receptor beta chain was observed a handful of times. What it recognizes is unknown. The data stem from a study of OX40 agonist ivuxolimab in advanced cancers. Study-wide points: Partial responders at 0.1-3.0 mg/kg showed near-lowest clonal expansion. CD4+ and CD8+ T cells in blood underwent clonal expansion by week 6 at 0.1 to 3.0 mg/kg. Fewer expanded clones were found on average in CD4+ than in CD8+ T cells.

Drawing of blood for sampling happened at baseline, at cycle 4 day 1, and at cycle 7 day 1. V was clipped by 1 base and J by 1 base, with 11 bases between them. The germline CDR1 and CDR2 sequences are MGHRA and YSYEKL. CDR3 size: 15 residues. Profiled with immunoSEQ multiplex PCR; TCRdb holds only in-frame clones, not every one. In the table there are 30,000 or so clones, roughly 89% of which are singletons. The chain employs TRBV4-1 and TRBJ2-7; perhaps TRBD1 as D (5 bases). The sequence came from an adult with an advanced solid tumor such as melanoma, head and neck, liver or kidney cancer. Sequencing used CD4+ or CD8+ T cells sorted from blood, obtained in a trial of the OX40 agonist ivuxolimab. In nucleotides, the CDR3 is TGCGCCAGCAGCCAAGGGGCACAGGCTTCCTACGAGCAGTACTTC. Residues: CASSQGAQASYEQYF.